Following are 15 T cell receptor beta chains from one sample sequenced in a study of shared clonotypes between healthy human individuals. Clones were read by immunoSEQ multiplex PCR, and TCRdb kept only the in-frame ones, dropping some. The sample holds hundreds of thousands of clones, around 76% seen once. The sequenced material came from PBMCs. These receptors were taken from a woman aged 40 to 50 in good health. Some clones in this sample may be carry-over from other donors' samples.

Comment on this clone: A far larger clone is one nucleotide away, so this likely arose from a read error. The chain uses TRBV7-9 and TRBJ2-6; D possibly matches TRBD1 or TRBD2 (6 bases each). Trimming took off 5 bases at V and 4 bases at J, with 21 bases between the two ends. This CDR3 comprises 18 residues. Germline V gene data show CDR1 as SEHNR and CDR2 as FQNEAQ (reference sequence). Here the CDR3 DNA reads TGTGCCAGCAGCCAAAGGGACGGGGGCGGTAAAGGGGCCAACGTCCTGACTTTC. Residues: CASSQRDGGGKGANVLTF.

The table lists this clone with a count of one. J is TRBJ2-5 and V is TRBV4-2; 7 bases fit TRBD1. The CDR3 is 14 residues long. V lost 3 bases and J lost 1; bases outside the gene matches: 2. Looked up from germline, CDR1 is LGHNA and CDR2 is YNFKEQ. The CDR3 region has the DNA TGTGCCAGCAGCCAGGGACAGATCCAAGAGACCCAGTACTTC. Encoded protein: CASSQGQIQETQYF.

There are many counts of this clone. The CDR3 here is CSVRQGYGYTF. DNA of the CDR3: TGCAGCGTACGACAGGGGTATGGCTACACCTTC. The rearrangement links TRBV29-1 to TRBJ1-2; 8 nucleotides align to TRBD1. CDR3 length: 11 residues. Losses at the gene ends were 6 bases for V and 5 bases for J; bases not matched to a gene: 2. Germline V lookup: CDR1 SQVTM, CDR2 ANQGSEA.

The V gene is TRBV19, the J gene TRBJ1-2, with D possibly being TRBD1 (6 bases). V lost 4 bases, J lost 4 bases, and 10 bases lay in between. The V gene's germline CDR1 is LNHDA and CDR2 SQIVND (reference sequence). CDR3 size: 13 residues. The CDR3 sequence: CASSTGEAYGYTF. For the CDR3, the DNA is TGTGCCAGTAGTACAGGGGAAGCCTATGGCTACACCTTC.

The CDR3 region has the DNA TGTGCCAGCACACTCACAGGAGGGCACACTGAAGCTTTCTTT. It translates to CASTLTGGHTEAFF. V gene TRBV19 combines with J gene TRBJ1-1; tentative D call: TRBD1 (5 bases). Germline V gives CDR1 LNHDA, CDR2 SQIVND (reference sequence). Trimming left V 9 bases short and J 3 bases short, with 17 bases between. The CDR3 sequence is 14 residues long. Supplemented by reference TRBV19 and TRBJ1-1, the full variable domain reads DGGITQSPKYLFRKEGQNVTLSCEQNLNHDAMYWYRQDPGQGLRLIYYSQIVNDFQKGDIAEGYSVSREKKESFPLTVTSAQKNPTAFYLCASTLTGGHTEAFFGQGTRLTVV.

The genes are TRBV9 and TRBJ2-2; maybe TRBD2 (6 bases). CDR3 length equals 16 residues. Germline V gene data show CDR1 as SGDLS and CDR2 as YYNGEE. The V end lost 0 bases, the J end lost 7 bases, and 16 bases lay between the germline ends. CDR3 in DNA: TGTGCCAGCAGCGTAGTTGCGGGGACGCTTGGCGGGGAGCTGTTTTTT. Translated, it gives CASSVVAGTLGGELFF.

V usage is TRBV11-2 and J usage is TRBJ2-2; no clear D gene. CDR1 SGHAT and CDR2 FQNNGV come from the germline V gene. The CDR3 sequence is 14 residues long. V was clipped by 1 base and J by 3 bases, with 6 bases between them. As DNA, the CDR3 is TGTGCCAGCAGCTTAGGGCTACACACCGGGGAGCTGTTTTTT. Encoded protein: CASSLGLHTGELFF.

This clone has at least ten counts. One end of the junction varies from germline; a read error may be responsible. The sample holds other DNA sequences that translate to the same CDR3. The chain employs TRBV7-7 and TRBJ2-2; D uncertain. The CDR3 runs to 13 residues. Per germline, CDR1 SSHAT and CDR2 FNYEAQ (reference sequence). The DNA of the CDR3 is TGTGCTAGCAGCTTAGAGCGACCCGGGGAGCTGTTTTTT. This sequence encodes CASSLERPGELFF.

CDR3 DNA sequence: TGTGCCAGCAGCTTCGGTGCGGGAAACACCATATATTTT. Translated, it gives CASSFGAGNTIYF. The chain links TRBV5-6 to TRBJ1-3; D ambiguous. Germline V CDR1 and CDR2: SGHDT, YYEEEE. The V end lost 2 bases, the J end lost 4 bases, and 7 bases lay between the germline ends. The CDR3 is 13 residues long. Looking up the rest from reference TRBV5-6 and TRBJ1-3 gives the full variable domain: DAGVTQSPTHLIKTRGQQVTLRCSPKSGHDTVSWYQQALGQGPQFIFQYYEEEERQRGNFPDRFSGHQFPNYSSELNVNALLLGDSALYLCASSFGAGNTIYFGEGSWLTVV.

The rearrangement links TRBV7-2 to TRBJ2-1; 9 bases agree with TRBD2. J lost 3 bases, V lost 4 bases, and 10 bases had no gene match. The CDR3 spans 17 residues. CDR1 SGHTA and CDR2 FQGNSA come from the germline V gene. The CDR3 bases are TGTGCCAGCAGCTCTATTAGCGGGAGTCCTGTCTACAATGAGCAGTTCTTC. As protein: CASSSISGSPVYNEQFF.

The chain links TRBV10-1 to TRBJ2-5; TRBD2 might be the D (6 bases). Germline V gene data show CDR1 as WNHNN and CDR2 as SYGVQD (reference sequence). With 5 bases removed from V and 4 bases from J, the gap between germline ends came to 11 bases. The CDR3 is 13 residues long. CDR3 region: CASSPAGLETQYF. In DNA form, the CDR3 reads TGCGCCAGCAGTCCAGCGGGCTTAGAGACCCAGTACTTC.

This chain joins TRBV5-1 and TRBJ2-5; 12 bases agree with TRBD2. The CDR3 covers 16 residues. The V and J ends lost 0 bases and 5 bases, in that order; junction bases with no gene match: 5. Per the germline V gene, CDR1 is SGHRS and CDR2 is YFSETQ. This CDR3 is CASSLALAGGLETQYF. In DNA, the CDR3 is TGCGCCAGCAGCTTGGCCCTAGCGGGAGGGCTGGAGACCCAGTACTTC.

This chain links TRBV6-4 with TRBJ2-1; 7 bases fit TRBD2. Germline values: CDR1 MRHNA, CDR2 SNTAGT. The trim removed 0 bases at V and 10 bases at J, leaving 12 bases unmatched. The CDR3 totals 16 residues. The CDR3 coding sequence is TGTGCCAGCAGTGACTCCGGCGGGAGTGGTTCAGGGGAGCAGTTCTTC. Translated, it gives CASSDSGGSGSGEQFF.

For this clone: This likely stems from a read error, as it lies one base from a far larger clone. V is TRBV4-2 and J is TRBJ2-5; tentatively, D is TRBD1 or TRBD2 (7 bases each). The CDR3 has 16 amino acids. The germline CDR1 and CDR2 sequences are LGHNA and YNFKEQ. CDR3 nucleotide sequence: TGTGCCAGCAGCCAAGGTCGAGAAGCAGGGGGGGAGACCCGGTACTTC. The encoded protein is CASSQGREAGGETRYF.

The gene calls are TRBV28 and TRBJ2-1; 7 bases align to TRBD1. Germline CDR1 MDHEN, CDR2 SYDVKM. The CDR3 runs 16 residues. After removal of 4 bases from V and 2 bases from J, the junction contained 8 bases not matched to a gene. The CDR3 coding sequence is TGTGCCAGCAGTTCCGGGACAGCGATTACCTACAATGAGCAGTTCTTC. Translated, it gives CASSSGTAITYNEQFF.